This TCR beta chain was sequenced for a study of cytotoxic CD8 clonotypes in ibrutinib-treated CLL. Overall study context: Sequencing produced an average of 255,043 productive templates and some 100,000 productive rearrangements per sample. Notes on the study in general: At the start, clonality exceeded age-matched healthy donors and followed circulating CD8+ T-cell counts. Whereas clonality rose at ibrutinib response, it declined toward baseline at progression.

Notes on this clone: The target antigen is unknown.

Clones were read by immunoSEQ multiplex PCR, and TCRdb kept only the in-frame ones, dropping some. In the table there are around 310,000 clones, 70% to 80% of which are singletons. The CDR3 sequence is 12 residues long. V shed 5 bases and J shed 3 bases, with 11 bases lying between them. CDR1 SQVTM and CDR2 ANQGSEA come from the germline V gene. The origin of this receptor is a human donor with chronic lymphocytic leukemia. The starting material was PBMCs, obtained before ibrutinib treatment. The chain employs TRBV29-1 and TRBJ2-7; D is unresolved. This CDR3 is CSVKRTRYEQYF. The CDR3 DNA follows: TGCAGCGTTAAGAGGACCCGCTACGAGCAGTACTTC.